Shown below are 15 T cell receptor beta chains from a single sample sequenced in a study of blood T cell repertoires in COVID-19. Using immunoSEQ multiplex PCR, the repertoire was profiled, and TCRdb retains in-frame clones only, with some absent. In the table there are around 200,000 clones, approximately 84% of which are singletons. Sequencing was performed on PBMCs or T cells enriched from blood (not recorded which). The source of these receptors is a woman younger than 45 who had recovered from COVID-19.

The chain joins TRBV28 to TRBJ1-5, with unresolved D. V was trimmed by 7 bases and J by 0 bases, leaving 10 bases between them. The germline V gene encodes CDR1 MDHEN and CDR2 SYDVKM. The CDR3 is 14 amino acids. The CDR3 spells CASTRTVSNQPQHF. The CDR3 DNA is TGTGCCAGCACCCGGACTGTTAGCAATCAGCCCCAGCATTTT.

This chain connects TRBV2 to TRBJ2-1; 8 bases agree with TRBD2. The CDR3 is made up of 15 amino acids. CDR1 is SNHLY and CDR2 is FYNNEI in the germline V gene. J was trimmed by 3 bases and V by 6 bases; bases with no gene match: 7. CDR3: CASSYSGTNYNEQFF. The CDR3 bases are TGTGCCAGCAGCTATAGCGGGACTAACTACAATGAGCAGTTCTTC.

The CDR3 reads CASSILAGNTDTQYF. CDR3 nucleotides: TGTGCCAGTAGTATCCTAGCGGGAAACACAGATACGCAGTATTTT. The chain joins TRBV19 to TRBJ2-3; 9 nucleotides align to TRBD2. The germline gives CDR1 LNHDA, CDR2 SQIVND (reference sequence). J lost 2 bases, V lost 3 bases, and 3 bases had no gene match. CDR3 length equals 15 residues.

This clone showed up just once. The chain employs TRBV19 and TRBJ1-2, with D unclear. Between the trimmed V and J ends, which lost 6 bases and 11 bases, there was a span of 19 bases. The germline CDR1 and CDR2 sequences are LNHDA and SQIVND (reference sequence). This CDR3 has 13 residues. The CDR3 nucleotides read TGTGCCAGTAGACTGGGCAAGCGAGGAGGGTACACCTTC. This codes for CASRLGKRGGYTF.

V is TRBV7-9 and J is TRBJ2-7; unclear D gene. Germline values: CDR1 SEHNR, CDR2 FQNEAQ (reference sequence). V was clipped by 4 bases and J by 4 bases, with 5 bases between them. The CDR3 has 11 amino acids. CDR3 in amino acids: CASSSLYEQYF. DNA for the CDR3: TGTGCCAGCAGCTCACTATACGAGCAGTACTTC.

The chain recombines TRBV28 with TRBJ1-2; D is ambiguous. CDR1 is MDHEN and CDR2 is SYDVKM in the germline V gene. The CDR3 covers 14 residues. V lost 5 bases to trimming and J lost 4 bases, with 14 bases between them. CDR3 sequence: CASSTPSRAYGYTF. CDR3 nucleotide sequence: TGTGCCAGCAGTACCCCGTCGAGGGCCTATGGCTACACCTTC.

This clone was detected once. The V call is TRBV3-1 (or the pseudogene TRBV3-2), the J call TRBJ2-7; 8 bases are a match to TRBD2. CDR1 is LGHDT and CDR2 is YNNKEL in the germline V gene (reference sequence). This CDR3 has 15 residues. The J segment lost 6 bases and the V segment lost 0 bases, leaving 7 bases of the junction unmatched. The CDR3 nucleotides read TGTGCCAGCAGCCAAGACAGCGGGAGCCCCCGCGAGCAGTACTTC. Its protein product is CASSQDSGSPREQYF.

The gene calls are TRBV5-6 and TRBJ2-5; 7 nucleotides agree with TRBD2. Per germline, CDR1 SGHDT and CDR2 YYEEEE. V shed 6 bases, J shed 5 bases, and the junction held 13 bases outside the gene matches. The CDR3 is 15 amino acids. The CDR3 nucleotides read TGTGCCAGCACCTTACCGGGGGGTACGTGGGAGACCCAGTACTTC. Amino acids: CASTLPGGTWETQYF.

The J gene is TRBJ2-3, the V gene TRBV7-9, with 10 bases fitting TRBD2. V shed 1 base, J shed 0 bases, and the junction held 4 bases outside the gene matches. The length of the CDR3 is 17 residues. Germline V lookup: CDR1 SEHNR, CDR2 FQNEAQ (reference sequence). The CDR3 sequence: CASSLGLAGASTDTQYF. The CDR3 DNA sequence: TGTGCCAGCAGCTTAGGGCTAGCGGGGGCTAGCACAGATACGCAGTATTTT.

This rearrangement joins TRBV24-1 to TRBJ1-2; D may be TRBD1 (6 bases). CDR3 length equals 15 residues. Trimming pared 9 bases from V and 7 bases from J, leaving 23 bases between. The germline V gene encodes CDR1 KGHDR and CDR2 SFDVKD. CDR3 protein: CATLPGHRLLGGYTF. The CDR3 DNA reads TGTGCCACCCTACCGGGACACCGCCTACTCGGTGGCTACACCTTC.

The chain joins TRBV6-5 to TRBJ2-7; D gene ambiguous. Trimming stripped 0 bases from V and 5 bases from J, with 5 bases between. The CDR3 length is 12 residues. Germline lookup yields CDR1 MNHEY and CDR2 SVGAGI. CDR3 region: CASSYSFNEQYF. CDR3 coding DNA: TGTGCCAGCAGTTACTCTTTCAACGAGCAGTACTTC.

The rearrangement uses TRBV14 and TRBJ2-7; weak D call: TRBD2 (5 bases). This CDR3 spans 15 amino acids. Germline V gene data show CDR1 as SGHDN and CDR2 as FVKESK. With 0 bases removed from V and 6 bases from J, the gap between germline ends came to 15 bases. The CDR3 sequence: CASSQDTRTCCEQYV. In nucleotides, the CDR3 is TGTGCCAGCAGCCAAGATACCAGGACTTGCTGCGAGCAGTACGTC.

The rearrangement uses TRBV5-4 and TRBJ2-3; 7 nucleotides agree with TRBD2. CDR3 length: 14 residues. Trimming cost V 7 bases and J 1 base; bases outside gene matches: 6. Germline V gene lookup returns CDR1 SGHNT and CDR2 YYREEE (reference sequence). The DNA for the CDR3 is TGTGCCAGCCGGACTAGTGGGCGCACAGATACGCAGTATTTT. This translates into CASRTSGRTDTQYF.

The CDR3 DNA follows: TGTGCCAGCAGCTTGGAGGGGGTCGGAAATCAGCCCCAGCATTTT. Residues: CASSLEGVGNQPQHF. The gene calls are TRBV5-5 and TRBJ1-5; possible D gene TRBD1, 6 bases. The CDR3 spans 15 residues. Germline CDR1 SGHKS, CDR2 YYEKEE (reference sequence). The ends were cut back, 0 bases at V and 4 bases at J, with 11 bases in the middle.

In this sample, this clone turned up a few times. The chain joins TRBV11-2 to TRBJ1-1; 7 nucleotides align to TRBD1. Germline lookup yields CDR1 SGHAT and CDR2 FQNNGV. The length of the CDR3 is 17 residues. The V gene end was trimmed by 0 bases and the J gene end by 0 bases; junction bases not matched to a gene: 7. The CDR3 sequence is CASSLEARGLLNTEAFF. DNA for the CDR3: TGTGCCAGCAGCTTAGAGGCCAGGGGGTTGTTGAACACTGAAGCTTTCTTT.